These 7 T cell receptor beta chains share one sample of origin, sequenced in a study of blood T cell repertoires in COVID-19. Method: immunoSEQ multiplex PCR; TCRdb's copy keeps in-frame clones and lacks some. Of tens of thousands of clones in the sample, about 90% were seen once. The specimen sequenced was peripheral blood. Source of these receptors: a woman aged 70-85 years with active COVID-19.

The rearrangement links TRBV6-6 to TRBJ1-1; no definite D call. This CDR3 is 13 amino acids long. Between the trimmed V and J ends, which lost 6 bases and 3 bases, there was a span of 11 bases. Germline values: CDR1 MNHNY, CDR2 SVGAGI (reference sequence). CDR3 nucleotides: TGTGCCAGCAGCCAGCTCGGGGACACTGAAGCTTTCTTT. It is translated as CASSQLGDTEAFF.

The chain employs TRBV23-1 and TRBJ2-7; TRBD1 agrees at 7 bases. Being an ORF, TRBV23-1 has a function that is uncertain. The CDR3 length is 15 residues. With 0 bases clipped from V and 1 base from J, the junction kept 3 bases outside the gene matches. Written as DNA, the CDR3 is TGCGCCAGCAGTCAATCAAACAGGGGTTCCTACGAGCAGTACTTC. Translating it yields CASSQSNRGSYEQYF.

This clone was counted a few times. This rearrangement joins TRBV14 to TRBJ1-3, with 8 bases matching TRBD1. Germline loops: CDR1 SGHDN, CDR2 FVKESK. The CDR3 totals 16 residues. J gave up 3 bases and V 1 base, and 5 bases lay outside the gene matches. CDR3 in DNA: TGTGCCAGCAGCCAAGTACGGACAGGGAGTGGAAACACCATATATTTT. It is translated as CASSQVRTGSGNTIYF.

CDR3 nucleotides: TGTGCCAGCAGCGCCAAGGACTGGGAGTTAAATGAGCAGTTCTTC. Encoded protein: CASSAKDWELNEQFF. This chain uses TRBV11-1 with TRBJ2-1, with D maybe TRBD2 (5 bases). This CDR3 has 15 residues. Germline V gene sequence: CDR1 SGHAT, CDR2 FQDESV (reference sequence). V was pared by 5 bases and J by 7 bases, with 18 bases between.

This chain uses TRBV3-1 (or the pseudogene TRBV3-2) with TRBJ2-5; 7 bases are shared with TRBD1. Germline CDR1 reads LGHDT; CDR2 reads YNNKEL (reference sequence). This CDR3 contains 16 residues. V lost 0 bases, J lost 7 bases, and 11 bases stayed unmatched. This chain's CDR3 is CASSQDLRWTGGTQYF. Written as DNA, the CDR3 is TGTGCCAGCAGCCAAGATCTTCGATGGACAGGAGGGACCCAGTACTTC.

CDR3 protein: CASSPVREQYF. The CDR3 DNA reads TGTGCCAGCAGCCCAGTACGAGAGCAGTACTTC. This rearrangement joins TRBV2 to TRBJ2-7; the D is unclear. The CDR3 extends over 11 amino acids. Trimming took 6 bases from V and 7 from J, leaving 10 bases between them. CDR1 SNHLY and CDR2 FYNNEI come from the germline V gene.

V usage is TRBV4-1 and J usage is TRBJ1-1; D unclear. Trimming took 4 bases from V and 1 from J, leaving 10 bases between them. CDR3 length equals 14 residues. Germline V gene lookup returns CDR1 MGHRA and CDR2 YSYEKL. In DNA, the CDR3 is TGCGCCAGCAGCCGTCGGGGAGGGAACACTGAAGCTTTCTTT. It codes for CASSRRGGNTEAFF.